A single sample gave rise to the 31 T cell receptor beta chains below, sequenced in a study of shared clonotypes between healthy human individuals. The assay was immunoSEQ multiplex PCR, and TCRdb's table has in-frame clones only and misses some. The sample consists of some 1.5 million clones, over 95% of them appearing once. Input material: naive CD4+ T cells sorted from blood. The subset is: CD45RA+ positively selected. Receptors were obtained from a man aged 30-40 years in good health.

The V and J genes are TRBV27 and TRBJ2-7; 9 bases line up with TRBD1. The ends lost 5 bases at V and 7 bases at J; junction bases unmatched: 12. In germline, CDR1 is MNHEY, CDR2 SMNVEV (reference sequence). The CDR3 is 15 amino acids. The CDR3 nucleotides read TGTGCCAGCAGTCCGACCGGGACAGGGTTCTCAGAGCAGTACTTC. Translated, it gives CASSPTGTGFSEQYF.

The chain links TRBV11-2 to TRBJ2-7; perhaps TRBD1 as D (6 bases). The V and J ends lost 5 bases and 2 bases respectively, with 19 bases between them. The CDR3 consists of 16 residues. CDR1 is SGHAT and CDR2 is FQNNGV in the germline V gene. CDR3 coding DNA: TGTGCCAGCAGCGACGTTAGGGGACAAACTACCTACGAGCAGTACTTC. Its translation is CASSDVRGQTTYEQYF.

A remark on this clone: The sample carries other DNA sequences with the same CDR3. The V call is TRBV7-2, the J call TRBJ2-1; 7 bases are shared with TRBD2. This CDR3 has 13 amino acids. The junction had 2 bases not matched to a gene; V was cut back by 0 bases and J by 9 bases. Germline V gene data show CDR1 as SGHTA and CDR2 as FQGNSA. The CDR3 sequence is CASSLAGGSEQFF. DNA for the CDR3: TGTGCCAGCAGCTTAGCGGGAGGGTCTGAGCAGTTCTTC.

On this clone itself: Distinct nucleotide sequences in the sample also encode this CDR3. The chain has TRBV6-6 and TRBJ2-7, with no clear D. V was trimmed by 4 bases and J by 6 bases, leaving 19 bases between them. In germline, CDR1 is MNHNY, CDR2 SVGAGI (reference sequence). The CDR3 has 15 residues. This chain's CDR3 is CASSSFRSPNGEQYF. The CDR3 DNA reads TGTGCCAGCAGTTCCTTCAGATCCCCCAACGGCGAGCAGTACTTC.

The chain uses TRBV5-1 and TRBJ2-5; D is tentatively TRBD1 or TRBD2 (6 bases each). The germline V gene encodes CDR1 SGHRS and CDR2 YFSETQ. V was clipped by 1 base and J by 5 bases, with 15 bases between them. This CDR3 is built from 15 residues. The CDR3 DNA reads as TGCGCCAGCAGCTTGTCGGGGGCTCGTGGGGAGACCCAGTACTTC. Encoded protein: CASSLSGARGETQYF. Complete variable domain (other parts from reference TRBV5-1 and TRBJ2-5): KAGVTQTPRYLIKTRGQQVTLSCSPISGHRSVSWYQQTPGQGLQFLFEYFSETQRNKGNFPGRFSGRQFSNSRSEMNVSTLELGDSALYLCASSLSGARGETQYFGPGTRLLVL.

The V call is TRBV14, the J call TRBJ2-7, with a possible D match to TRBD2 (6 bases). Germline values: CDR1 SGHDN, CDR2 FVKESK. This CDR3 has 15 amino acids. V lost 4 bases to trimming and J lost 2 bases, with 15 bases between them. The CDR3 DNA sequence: TGTGCCAGCAGCCGGATCGGAGGGAAAGCCTACGAGCAGTACTTC. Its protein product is CASSRIGGKAYEQYF.

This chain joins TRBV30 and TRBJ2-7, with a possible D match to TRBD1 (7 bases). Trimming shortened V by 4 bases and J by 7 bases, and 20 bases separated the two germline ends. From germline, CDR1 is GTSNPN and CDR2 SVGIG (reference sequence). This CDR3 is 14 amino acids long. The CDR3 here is CAWTNQGGLGEQYF. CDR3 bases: TGTGCCTGGACAAATCAGGGGGGATTGGGAGAGCAGTACTTC. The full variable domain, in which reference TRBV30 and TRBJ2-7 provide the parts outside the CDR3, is SQTIHQWPATLVQPVGSPLSLECTVEGTSNPNLYWYRQAAGRGLQLLFYSVGIGQISSEVPQNLSASRPQDRQFILSSKKLLLSDSGFYLCAWTNQGGLGEQYFGPGTRLTVT.

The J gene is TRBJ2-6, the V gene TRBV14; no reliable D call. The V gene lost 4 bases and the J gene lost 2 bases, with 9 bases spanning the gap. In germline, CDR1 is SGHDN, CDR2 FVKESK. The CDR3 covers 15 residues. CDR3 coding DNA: TGTGCCAGCAGCCTTCGTTGGGCTGGGGCCAACGTCCTGACTTTC. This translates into CASSLRWAGANVLTF.

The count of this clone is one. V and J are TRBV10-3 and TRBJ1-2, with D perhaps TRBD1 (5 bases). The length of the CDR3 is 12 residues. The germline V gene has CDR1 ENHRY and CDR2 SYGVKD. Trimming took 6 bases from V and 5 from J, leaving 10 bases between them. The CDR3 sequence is CAIRQGAYGYTF. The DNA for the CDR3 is TGTGCCATCAGGCAAGGGGCGTATGGCTACACCTTC.

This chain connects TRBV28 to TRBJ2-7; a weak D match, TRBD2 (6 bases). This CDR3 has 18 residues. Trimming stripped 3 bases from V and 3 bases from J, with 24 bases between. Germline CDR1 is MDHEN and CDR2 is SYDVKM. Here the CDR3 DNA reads TGTGCCAGCAGTTTTAAGTCTGGGACTGGGTTAAGTTTCTACGAGCAGTACTTC. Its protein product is CASSFKSGTGLSFYEQYF.

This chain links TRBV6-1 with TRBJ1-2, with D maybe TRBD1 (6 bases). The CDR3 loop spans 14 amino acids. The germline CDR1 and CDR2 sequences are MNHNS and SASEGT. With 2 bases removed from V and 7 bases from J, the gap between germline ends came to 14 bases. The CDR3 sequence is CASSEITGRSGYTF. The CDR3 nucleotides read TGTGCCAGCAGTGAAATTACAGGGAGGAGTGGCTACACCTTC.

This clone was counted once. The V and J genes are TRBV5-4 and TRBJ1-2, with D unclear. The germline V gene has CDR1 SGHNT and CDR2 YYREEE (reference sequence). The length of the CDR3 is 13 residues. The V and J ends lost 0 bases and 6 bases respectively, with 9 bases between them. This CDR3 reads CASSLAGPDGYTF. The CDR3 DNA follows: TGTGCCAGCAGCTTGGCGGGCCCCGATGGCTACACCTTC.

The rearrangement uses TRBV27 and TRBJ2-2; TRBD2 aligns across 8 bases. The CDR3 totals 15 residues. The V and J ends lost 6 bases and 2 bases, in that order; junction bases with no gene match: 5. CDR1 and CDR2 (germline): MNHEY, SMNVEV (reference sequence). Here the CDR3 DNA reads TGTGCCAGCAGATCACTAGCGGTTAACACCGGGGAGCTGTTTTTT. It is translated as CASRSLAVNTGELFF.

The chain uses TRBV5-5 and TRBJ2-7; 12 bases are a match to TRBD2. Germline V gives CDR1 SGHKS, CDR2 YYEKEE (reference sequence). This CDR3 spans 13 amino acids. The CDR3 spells CASSNTPWTSGKV. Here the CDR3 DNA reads TGTGCCAGCAGCAATACCCCATGGACTAGCGGGAAGGTC.

The CDR3 loop is CASGRVGDTQYF. The CDR3 bases are TGCGCCAGCGGTCGTGTGGGAGATACGCAGTATTTT. The V gene is TRBV10-1, the J gene TRBJ2-3; no reliable D call. Germline V gene sequence: CDR1 WNHNN, CDR2 SYGVQD (reference sequence). V lost 8 bases to trimming and J lost 5 bases, with 11 bases between them. The CDR3 is 12 amino acids.

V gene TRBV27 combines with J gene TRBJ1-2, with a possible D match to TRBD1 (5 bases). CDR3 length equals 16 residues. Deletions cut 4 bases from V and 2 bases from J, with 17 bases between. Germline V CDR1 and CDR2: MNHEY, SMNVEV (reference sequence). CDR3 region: CASSSDPGRGNYGYTF. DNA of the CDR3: TGTGCCAGCAGTTCCGACCCAGGGAGGGGAAACTATGGCTACACCTTC.

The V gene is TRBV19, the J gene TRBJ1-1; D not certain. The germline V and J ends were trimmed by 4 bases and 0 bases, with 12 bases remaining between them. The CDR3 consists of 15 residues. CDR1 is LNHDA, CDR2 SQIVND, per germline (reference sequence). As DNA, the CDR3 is TGTGCCAGTAGTACTCTGGGCCAGTTGAACACTGAAGCTTTCTTT. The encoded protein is CASSTLGQLNTEAFF.

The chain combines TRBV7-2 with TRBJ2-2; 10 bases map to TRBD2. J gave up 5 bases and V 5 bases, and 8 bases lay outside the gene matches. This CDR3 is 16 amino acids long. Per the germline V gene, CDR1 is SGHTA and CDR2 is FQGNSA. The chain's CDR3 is CASSRPSGRGTGELFF. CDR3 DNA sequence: TGTGCCAGCAGCCGACCCAGCGGGAGGGGAACCGGGGAGCTGTTTTTT.

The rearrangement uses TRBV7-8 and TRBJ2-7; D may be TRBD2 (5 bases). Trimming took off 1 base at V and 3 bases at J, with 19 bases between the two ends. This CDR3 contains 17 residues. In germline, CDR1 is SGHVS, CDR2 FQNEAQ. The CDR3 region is CASSLVATLAGGYEQYF. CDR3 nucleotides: TGTGCCAGCAGCTTAGTGGCGACCTTGGCGGGCGGCTACGAGCAGTACTTC.

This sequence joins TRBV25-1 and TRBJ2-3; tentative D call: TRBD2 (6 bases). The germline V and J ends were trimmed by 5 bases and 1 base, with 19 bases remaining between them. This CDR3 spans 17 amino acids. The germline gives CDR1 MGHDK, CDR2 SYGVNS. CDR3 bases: TGTGCCAGCAGTCCCTCACCCCTAGCGAGACGCACAGATACGCAGTATTTT. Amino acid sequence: CASSPSPLARRTDTQYF.

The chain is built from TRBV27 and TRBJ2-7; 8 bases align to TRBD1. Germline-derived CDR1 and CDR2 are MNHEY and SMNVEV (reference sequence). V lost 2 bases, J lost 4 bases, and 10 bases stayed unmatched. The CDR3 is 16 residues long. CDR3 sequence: CASSLLRGQGGYEQYF. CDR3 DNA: TGTGCCAGCAGTTTACTTCGTGGACAGGGCGGGTACGAGCAGTACTTC.

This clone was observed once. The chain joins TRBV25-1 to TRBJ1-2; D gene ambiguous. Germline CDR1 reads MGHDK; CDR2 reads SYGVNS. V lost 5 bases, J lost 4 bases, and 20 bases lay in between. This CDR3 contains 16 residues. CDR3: CASSIINPRGIYGYTF. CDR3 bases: TGTGCCAGCAGTATCATAAACCCCCGGGGTATCTATGGCTACACCTTC.

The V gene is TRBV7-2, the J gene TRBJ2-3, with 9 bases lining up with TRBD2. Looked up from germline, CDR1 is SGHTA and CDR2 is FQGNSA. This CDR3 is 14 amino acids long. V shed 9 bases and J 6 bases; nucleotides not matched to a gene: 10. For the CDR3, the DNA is TGTGCCAGTCTCCGGTTAGCGGGAGCGGATACGCAGTATTTT. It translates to CASLRLAGADTQYF.

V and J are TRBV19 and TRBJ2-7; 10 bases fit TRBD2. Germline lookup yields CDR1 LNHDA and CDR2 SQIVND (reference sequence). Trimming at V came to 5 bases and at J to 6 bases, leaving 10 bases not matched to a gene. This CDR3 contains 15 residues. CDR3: CASSPRVAGGGEQYF. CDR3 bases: TGTGCCAGTAGTCCCCGGGTAGCGGGAGGTGGCGAGCAGTACTTC.

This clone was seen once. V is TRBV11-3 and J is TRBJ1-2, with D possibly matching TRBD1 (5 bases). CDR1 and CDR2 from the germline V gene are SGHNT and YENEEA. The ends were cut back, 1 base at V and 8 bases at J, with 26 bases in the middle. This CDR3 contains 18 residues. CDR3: CASSLGGTDYLPPKGYTF. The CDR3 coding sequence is TGTGCCAGCAGCTTAGGGGGCACAGATTATCTGCCTCCCAAGGGCTACACCTTC.

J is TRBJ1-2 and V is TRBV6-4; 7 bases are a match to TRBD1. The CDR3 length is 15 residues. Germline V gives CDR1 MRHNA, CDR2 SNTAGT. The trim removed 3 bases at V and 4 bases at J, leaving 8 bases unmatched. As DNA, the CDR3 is TGTGCCAGCAGTGAAAACATGGACAGGCTCTATGGCTACACCTTC. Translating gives CASSENMDRLYGYTF.

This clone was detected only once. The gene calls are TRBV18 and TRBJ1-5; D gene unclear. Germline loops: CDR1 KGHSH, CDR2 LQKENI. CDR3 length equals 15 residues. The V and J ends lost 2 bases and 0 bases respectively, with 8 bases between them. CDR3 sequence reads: CASSPGSNSNQPQHF. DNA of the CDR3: TGTGCCAGCTCACCAGGCTCCAATAGCAATCAGCCCCAGCATTTT.

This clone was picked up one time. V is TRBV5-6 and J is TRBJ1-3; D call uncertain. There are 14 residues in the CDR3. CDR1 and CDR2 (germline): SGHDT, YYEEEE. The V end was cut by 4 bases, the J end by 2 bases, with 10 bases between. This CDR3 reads CASSPGSTGNTIYF. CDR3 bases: TGTGCCAGCAGCCCCGGATCCACTGGAAACACCATATATTTT.

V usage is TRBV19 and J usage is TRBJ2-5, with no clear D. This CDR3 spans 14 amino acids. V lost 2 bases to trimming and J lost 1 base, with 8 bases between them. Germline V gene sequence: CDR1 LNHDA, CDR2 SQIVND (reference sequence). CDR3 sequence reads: CASSINIFQETQYF. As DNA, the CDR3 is TGTGCCAGTAGTATAAATATATTCCAAGAGACCCAGTACTTC. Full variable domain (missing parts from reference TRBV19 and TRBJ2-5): DGGITQSPKYLFRKEGQNVTLSCEQNLNHDAMYWYRQDPGQGLRLIYYSQIVNDFQKGDIAEGYSVSREKKESFPLTVTSAQKNPTAFYLCASSINIFQETQYFGPGTRLLVL.

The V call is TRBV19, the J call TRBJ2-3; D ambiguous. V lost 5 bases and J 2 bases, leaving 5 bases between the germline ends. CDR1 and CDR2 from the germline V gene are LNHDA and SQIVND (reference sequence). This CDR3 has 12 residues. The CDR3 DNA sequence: TGTGCCAGTAGTCCCCACACAGATACGCAGTATTTT. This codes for CASSPHTDTQYF. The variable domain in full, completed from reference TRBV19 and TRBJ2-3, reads DGGITQSPKYLFRKEGQNVTLSCEQNLNHDAMYWYRQDPGQGLRLIYYSQIVNDFQKGDIAEGYSVSREKKESFPLTVTSAQKNPTAFYLCASSPHTDTQYFGPGTRLTVL.

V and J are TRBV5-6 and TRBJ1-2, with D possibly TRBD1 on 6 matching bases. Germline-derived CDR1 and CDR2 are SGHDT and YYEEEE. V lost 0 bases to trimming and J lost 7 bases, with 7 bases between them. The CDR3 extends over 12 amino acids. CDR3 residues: CASSLDRAGYTF. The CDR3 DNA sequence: TGTGCCAGCAGCTTGGACAGGGCTGGCTACACCTTC.